Listed below are T cell receptor beta chains from one sample, sequenced in a study of PD-L1 blockade in urothelial cancer. Using immunoSEQ multiplex PCR, the repertoire was profiled, and TCRdb retains in-frame clones only, with some absent. The profile shows about 36,000 clones, approximately 80% of them singletons. This sample comprised PBMCs, obtained around atezolizumab (anti-PD-L1) treatment. The receptors were gathered from a man aged 35-49 years with urothelial cancer. Each CDR3 is given with its conserved first and last residue. The D gene is left open where the match is weak. Clone sizes are given selectively: once, few, many, or a class where the clone is expanded.

j_call clone_size d_call v_call cdr3_nt cdr3_aa
TRBJ2-7 once TRBD1 TRBV30 TGTGCCTGGAGTGGGACAGGGAGCGCCTACGAGCAGTACTTC CAWSGTGSAYEQYF
TRBJ2-3 NA NA TRBV5-1 TGCGCCAGCAGCTTGCCAGGGCTAAGCACAGATACGCAGTATTTT CASSLPGLSTDTQYF
TRBJ2-3 few TRBD1 TRBV5-1 TGCGCCAGCAGCTTGGAGGGGGCGGCGGCGGATACGCAGTATTTT CASSLEGAAADTQYF
TRBJ2-2 NA TRBD1 TRBV10-3 TGTGCCATCAGTGAAGGACAGGGGCACACCGGGGAGCTGTTTTTT CAISEGQGHTGELFF
TRBJ1-2 NA NA TRBV6-5 TGTGCCAGCAGTTACTCGAGAACTAGCCCCTCTGGCTACACCTTC CASSYSRTSPSGYTF
TRBJ2-7 NA TRBD2 TRBV7-9 TGTGCCAGCAGCACAAAGGGTTTGGTAGCGGGAGAAGGCGAGCAGTACTTC CASSTKGLVAGEGEQYF
TRBJ2-3 NA NA TRBV9 TGTGCCAGCAGCGTTTCAGCGGGAGATACGCAGTATTTT CASSVSAGDTQYF
TRBJ2-1 NA TRBD1 TRBV7-3 TGTGCCAGCAGCTCCGGACAGGTAGGCTCCTACAATGAGCAGTTCTTC CASSSGQVGSYNEQFF
TRBJ2-3 NA TRBD1 TRBV27 TGTGCCAGCAGCCGACAGGGGAGTATAGTTTCCTTTAGCACAGATACGCAGTATTTT CASSRQGSIVSFSTDTQYF
TRBJ2-7 NA NA TRBV29-1 TGCAGCGTTATTAAGAGTTCCTACGAGCAGTACTTC CSVIKSSYEQYF
TRBJ2-3 few NA TRBV9 TGTGCCAGCTCCTCCGGGGATGGTACAGATACGCAGTATTTT CASSSGDGTDTQYF
TRBJ1-4 NA TRBD1 TRBV11-2 TGTGCCACCTCCAGGGGGCCAACTAATGAAAAACTGTTTTTT CATSRGPTNEKLFF
TRBJ2-7 NA NA TRBV9 TGTGCCAGCAGCGATTCTCCAGGAAGCGAGCAGTACTTC CASSDSPGSEQYF